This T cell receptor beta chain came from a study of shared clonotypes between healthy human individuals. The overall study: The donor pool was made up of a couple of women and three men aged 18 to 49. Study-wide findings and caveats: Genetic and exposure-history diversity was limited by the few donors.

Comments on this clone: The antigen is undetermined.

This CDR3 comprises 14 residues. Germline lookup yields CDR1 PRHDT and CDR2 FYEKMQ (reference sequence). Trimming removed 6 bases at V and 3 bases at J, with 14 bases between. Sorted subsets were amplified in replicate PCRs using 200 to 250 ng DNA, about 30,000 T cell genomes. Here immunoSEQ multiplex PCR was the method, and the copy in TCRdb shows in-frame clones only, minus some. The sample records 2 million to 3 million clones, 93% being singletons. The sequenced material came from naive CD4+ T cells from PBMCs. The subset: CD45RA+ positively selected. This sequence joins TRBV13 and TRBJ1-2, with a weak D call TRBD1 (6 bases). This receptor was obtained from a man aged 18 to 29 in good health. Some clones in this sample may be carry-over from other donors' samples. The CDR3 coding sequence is TGTGCCAGCAGTCCCAGGGGCGCTGACTATGGCTACACCTTC. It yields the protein CASSPRGADYGYTF.